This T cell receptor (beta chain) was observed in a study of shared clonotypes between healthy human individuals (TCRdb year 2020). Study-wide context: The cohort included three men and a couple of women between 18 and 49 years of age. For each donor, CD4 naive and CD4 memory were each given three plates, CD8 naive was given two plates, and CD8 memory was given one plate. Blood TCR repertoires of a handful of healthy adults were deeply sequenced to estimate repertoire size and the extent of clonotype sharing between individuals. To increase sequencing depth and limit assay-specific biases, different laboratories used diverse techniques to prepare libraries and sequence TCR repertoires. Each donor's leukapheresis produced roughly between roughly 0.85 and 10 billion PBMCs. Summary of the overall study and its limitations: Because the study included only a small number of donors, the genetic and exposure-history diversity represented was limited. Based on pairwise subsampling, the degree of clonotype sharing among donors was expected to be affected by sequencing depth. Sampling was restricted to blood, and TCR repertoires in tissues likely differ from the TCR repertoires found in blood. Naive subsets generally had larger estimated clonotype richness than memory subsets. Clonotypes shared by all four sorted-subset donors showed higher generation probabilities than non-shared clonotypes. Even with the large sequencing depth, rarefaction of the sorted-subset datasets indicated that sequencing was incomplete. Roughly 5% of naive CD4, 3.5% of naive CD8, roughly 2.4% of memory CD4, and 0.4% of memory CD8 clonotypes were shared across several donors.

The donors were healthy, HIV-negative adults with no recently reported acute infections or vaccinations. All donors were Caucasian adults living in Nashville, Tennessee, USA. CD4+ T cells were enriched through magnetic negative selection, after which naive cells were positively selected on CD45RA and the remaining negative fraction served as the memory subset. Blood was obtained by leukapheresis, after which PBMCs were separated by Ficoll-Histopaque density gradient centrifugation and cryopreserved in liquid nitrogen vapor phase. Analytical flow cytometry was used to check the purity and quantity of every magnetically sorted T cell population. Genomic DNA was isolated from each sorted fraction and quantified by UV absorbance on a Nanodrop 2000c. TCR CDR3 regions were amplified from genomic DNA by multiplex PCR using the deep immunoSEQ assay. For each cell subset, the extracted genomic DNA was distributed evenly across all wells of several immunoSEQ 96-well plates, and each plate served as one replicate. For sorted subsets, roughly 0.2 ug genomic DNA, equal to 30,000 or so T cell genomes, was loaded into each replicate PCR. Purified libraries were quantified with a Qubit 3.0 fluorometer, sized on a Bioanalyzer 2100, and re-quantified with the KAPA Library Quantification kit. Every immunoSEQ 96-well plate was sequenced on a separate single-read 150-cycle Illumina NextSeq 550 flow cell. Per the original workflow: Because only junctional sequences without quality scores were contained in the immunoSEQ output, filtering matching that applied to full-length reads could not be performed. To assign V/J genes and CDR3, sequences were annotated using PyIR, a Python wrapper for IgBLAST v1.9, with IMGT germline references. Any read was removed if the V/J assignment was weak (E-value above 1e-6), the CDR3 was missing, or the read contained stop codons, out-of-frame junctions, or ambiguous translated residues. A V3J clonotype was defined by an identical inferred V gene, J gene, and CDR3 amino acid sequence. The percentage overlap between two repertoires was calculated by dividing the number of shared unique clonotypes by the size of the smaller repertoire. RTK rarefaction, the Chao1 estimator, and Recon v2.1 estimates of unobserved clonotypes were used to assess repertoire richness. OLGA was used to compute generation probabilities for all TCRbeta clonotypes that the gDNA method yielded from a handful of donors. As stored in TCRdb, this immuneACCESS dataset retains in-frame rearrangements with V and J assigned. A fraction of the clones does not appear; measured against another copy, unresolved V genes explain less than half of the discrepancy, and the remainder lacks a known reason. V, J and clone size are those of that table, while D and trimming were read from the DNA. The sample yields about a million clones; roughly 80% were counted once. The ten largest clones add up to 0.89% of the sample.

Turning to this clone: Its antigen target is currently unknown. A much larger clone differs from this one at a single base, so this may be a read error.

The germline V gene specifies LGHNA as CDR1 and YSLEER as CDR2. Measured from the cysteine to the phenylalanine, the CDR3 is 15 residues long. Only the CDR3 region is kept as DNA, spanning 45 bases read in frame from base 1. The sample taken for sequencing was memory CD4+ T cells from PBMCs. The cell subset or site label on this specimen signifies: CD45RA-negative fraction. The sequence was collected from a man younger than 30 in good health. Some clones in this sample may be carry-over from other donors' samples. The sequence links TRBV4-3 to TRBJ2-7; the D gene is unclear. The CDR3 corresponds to CASSQDQGISYGQYF. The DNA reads TGCGCCAGCAGCCAAGATCAAGGCATTTCCTACGGGCAGTACTTC.